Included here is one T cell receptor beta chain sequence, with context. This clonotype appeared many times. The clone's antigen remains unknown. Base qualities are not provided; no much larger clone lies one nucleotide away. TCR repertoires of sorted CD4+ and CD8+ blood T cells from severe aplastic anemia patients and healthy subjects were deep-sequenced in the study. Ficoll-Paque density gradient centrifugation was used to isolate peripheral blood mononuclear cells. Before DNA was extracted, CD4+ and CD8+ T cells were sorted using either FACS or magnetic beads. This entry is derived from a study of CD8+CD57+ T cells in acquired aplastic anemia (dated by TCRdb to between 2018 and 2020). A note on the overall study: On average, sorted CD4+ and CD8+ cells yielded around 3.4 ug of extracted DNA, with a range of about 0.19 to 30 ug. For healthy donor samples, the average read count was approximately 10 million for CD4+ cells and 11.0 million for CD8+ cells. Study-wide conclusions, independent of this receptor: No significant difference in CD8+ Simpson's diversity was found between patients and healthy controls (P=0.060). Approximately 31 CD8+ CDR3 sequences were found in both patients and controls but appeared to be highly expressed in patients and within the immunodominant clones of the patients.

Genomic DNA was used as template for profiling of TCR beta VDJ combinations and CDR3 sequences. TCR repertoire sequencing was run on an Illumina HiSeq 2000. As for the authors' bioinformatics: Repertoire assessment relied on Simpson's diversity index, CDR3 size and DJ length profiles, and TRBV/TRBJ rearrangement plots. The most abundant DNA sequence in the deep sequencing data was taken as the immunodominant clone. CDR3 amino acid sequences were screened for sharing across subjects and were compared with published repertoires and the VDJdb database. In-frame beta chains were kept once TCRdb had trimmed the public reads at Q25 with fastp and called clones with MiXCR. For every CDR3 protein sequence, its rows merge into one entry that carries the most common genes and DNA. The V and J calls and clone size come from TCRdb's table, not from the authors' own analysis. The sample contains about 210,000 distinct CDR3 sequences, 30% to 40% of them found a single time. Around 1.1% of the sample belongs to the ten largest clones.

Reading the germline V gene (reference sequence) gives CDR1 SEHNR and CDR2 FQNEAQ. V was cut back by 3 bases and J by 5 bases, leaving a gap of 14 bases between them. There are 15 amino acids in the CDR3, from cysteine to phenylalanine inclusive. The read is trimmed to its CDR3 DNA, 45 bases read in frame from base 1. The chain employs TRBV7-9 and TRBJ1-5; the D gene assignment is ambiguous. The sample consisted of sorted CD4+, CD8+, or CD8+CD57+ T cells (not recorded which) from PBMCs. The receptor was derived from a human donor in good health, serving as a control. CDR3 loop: CASSFGQLLDQPQHF. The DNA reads TGTGCCAGCAGCTTCGGGCAGCTCCTTGATCAGCCCCAGCATTTT.